Listed below are T cell receptor beta chains from one sample, sequenced in a study of blood T cell repertoires in COVID-19. TCRdb's table, derived via immunoSEQ multiplex PCR, lists solely in-frame clones and lacks some. The sample consists of roughly 30,000 clones, approximately 67% of them appearing once. The specimen sequenced was peripheral blood. These receptors were collected from a human donor in a cohort sampled during active COVID-19. Each CDR3 is given with its conserved first and last residue. A D gene is named only where the DNA matches it firmly. Only some rows state a clone size, as once, few, many or a class for expanded clones.

len	abundance	j_gene	d_gene	v_gene	CDR3nt	CDR3aa
16	NA	TRBJ1-2	TRBD1	TRBV13	TGTGCCAGCAGCTTGGACAGGGTACGGAGTAACTATGGCTACACCTTC	CASSLDRVRSNYGYTF
15	NA	TRBJ1-6	TRBD1	TRBV11-3	TGTGCCAGCAGCTTAGAAGTCTCAGGGGGTTCACCCCTCCACTTT	CASSLEVSGGSPLHF
14	NA	TRBJ1-2	TRBD1	TRBV6-2/TRBV6-3	TGTGCCAGCAGTTTCCGACAGGGGAACTATGGCTACACCTTC	CASSFRQGNYGYTF
12	few	TRBJ2-3	NA	TRBV2	TGTGCCAGCAGCAGGATGTCGGATACGCAGTATTTT	CASSRMSDTQYF
13	NA	TRBJ1-6	NA	TRBV28	TGTGCCAGCAGGGCACAGGTGAGGTCACCCCTCCACTTT	CASRAQVRSPLHF
12	NA	TRBJ2-1	NA	TRBV5-4	TGTGCCAGCAGCTTTCAGGGGAATGAGCAGTTCTTC	CASSFQGNEQFF
15	once	TRBJ1-3	NA	TRBV5-1	TGCGCCAGCAGCTCCCCCGGGACTACTGGAAACACCATATATTTT	CASSSPGTTGNTIYF
12	few	TRBJ2-3	TRBD2	TRBV18	TGTGCCAGCTCACCACAGGGACTAGTCGGGTATTTT	CASSPQGLVGYF
15	NA	TRBJ1-6	NA	TRBV5-4	TGTGCCAGCAGCTTGGAAGCAGGTTGGGATTCACCCCTCCACTTT	CASSLEAGWDSPLHF
15	NA	TRBJ2-2	TRBD1	TRBV6-5	TGTGCCAGCAGTTCCGGGACAGTGAACACCGGGGAGCTGTTTTTT	CASSSGTVNTGELFF
14	NA	TRBJ2-2	NA	TRBV28	TGTGCCAGCAGTTTACCAGGGGCGGCCGGGGAGCTGTTTTTT	CASSLPGAAGELFF
14	NA	TRBJ1-6	NA	TRBV19	TGTGCCAGTGTCTCGGACAGTTATAATTCACCCCTCCACTTT	CASVSDSYNSPLHF
15	few	TRBJ2-2	TRBD1	TRBV9	TGTGCCAGCAGCGCCCGACAGGGCCACACCGGGGAGCTGTTTTTT	CASSARQGHTGELFF
14	NA	TRBJ2-1	NA	TRBV2	TGTGCCAGCAGCACTGACGGAGGGGTCGATGAGCAGTTCTTC	CASSTDGGVDEQFF